Each of the 31 T cell receptor beta chains below was sequenced from the same sample in a study of response to subunit inactivated influenza vaccine. MiXCR, run by TCRdb on the RT-PCR reads, gives a single entry per CDR3 protein. The data hold hundreds of thousands of distinct CDR3 sequences, with 11% observed a single time. This same sample was also taken into another study, of T cells expressing NK-cell markers. From that study: UMIs accompanied the 5'RACE template switching by which TCR beta cDNA was made.

Sample: PBMCs from blood, taken on the day of vaccination. Source of these receptors: a man between 45 and 60 years old who received an inactivated influenza vaccine.

To note about this clonotype: The junction and the germline gene differ at one end; a read error may be behind it. The CDR3 loop reads CASREGSNYGYTF. In DNA, the CDR3 is TGTGCCAGCAGGGAAGGGTCGAACTATGGCTACACCTTC. This chain uses TRBV2 with TRBJ1-2; D gene ambiguous. Looked up from germline, CDR1 is SNHLY and CDR2 is FYNNEI. The CDR3 runs to 13 residues.

This rearrangement joins TRBV15 to TRBJ2-7; D gene unclear. The V and J ends lost 1 base and 2 bases respectively, with 3 bases between them. In germline, CDR1 is LNHNV, CDR2 YYDKDF (reference sequence). The CDR3 contains 12 residues. The CDR3 DNA follows: TGTGCCACCAGCAGAGTCCCCTACGAGCAGTACTTC. The encoded protein is CATSRVPYEQYF.

The chain links TRBV20-1 to TRBJ1-5; 10 bases are a match to TRBD1. Germline V gives CDR1 DFQATT, CDR2 SNEGSKA (reference sequence). The CDR3 loop spans 15 amino acids. With 4 bases clipped from V and 6 bases from J, the junction kept 9 bases outside the gene matches. CDR3 in DNA: TGCAGTGCTACTAATCCGGGACAGGGGAGTCAGCCCCAGCATTTT. Its protein is CSATNPGQGSQPQHF.

This chain links TRBV19 with TRBJ2-7; possibly TRBD1 or TRBD2 for D (5 bases each). CDR3 length: 16 amino acids. Germline V gene sequence: CDR1 LNHDA, CDR2 SQIVND (reference sequence). With 3 bases removed from V and 4 bases from J, the gap between germline ends came to 19 bases. The CDR3 region has the DNA TGTGCCAGTAGTATTTACGGGACGACGATTTTTTACGAGCAGTACTTC. Protein product: CASSIYGTTIFYEQYF.

Only a few counts were recorded for this clonotype. The CDR3 DNA is TGTGCCAGCTCCCCCCCGGACGGGTCGCAGTACTTC. Its protein is CASSPPDGSQYF. The chain uses TRBV18 and TRBJ2-7, with unresolved D. V was clipped by 6 bases and J by 9 bases, with 15 bases between them. Germline V gene data show CDR1 as KGHSH and CDR2 as LQKENI. This CDR3 spans 12 amino acids.

The chain employs TRBV9 and TRBJ2-3, with D tentatively TRBD1 or TRBD2 (5 bases each). This CDR3 region has 15 residues. Germline values: CDR1 SGDLS, CDR2 YYNGEE. Trimming took off 0 bases at V and 2 bases at J, with 10 bases between the two ends. CDR3 nucleotide sequence: TGTGCCAGCAGCGTAGGGGACCGATTCACAGATACGCAGTATTTT. As protein: CASSVGDRFTDTQYF.

This sequence joins TRBV7-2 and TRBJ2-3, with no clear D. With 3 bases removed from V and 5 bases from J, the gap between germline ends came to 9 bases. The CDR3 consists of 13 residues. The germline CDR1 and CDR2 sequences are SGHTA and FQGNSA. CDR3 nucleotides: TGTGCCAGCAGCTTGTCCGGGCTAGATACGCAGTATTTT. Residues: CASSLSGLDTQYF.

Only a few counts were recorded for this clonotype. The chain uses TRBV6-1 and TRBJ2-7; tentatively, D is TRBD2 (5 bases). Germline lookup yields CDR1 MNHNS and CDR2 SASEGT. CDR3 size: 15 residues. Trimming cost V 6 bases and J 0 bases, with 15 bases left between them. CDR3 coding DNA: TGTGCCAGCAGGCTGAGCGGTATCAGCTCCTACGAGCAGTACTTC. Amino acid sequence: CASRLSGISSYEQYF.

The rearrangement uses TRBV7-6 and TRBJ2-7; 11 nucleotides match TRBD1. Germline lookup yields CDR1 SGHVS and CDR2 FNYEAQ. V shed 4 bases and J 4 bases; nucleotides not matched to a gene: 6. The CDR3 totals 15 residues. The CDR3 region has the DNA TGTGCCAGCAGCTATGGACAGGGGGCTGAATACGAGCAGTACTTC. Its protein is CASSYGQGAEYEQYF.

The rearrangement links TRBV5-1 to TRBJ2-3; the D gene could be TRBD1 or TRBD2 (6 bases each). This CDR3 region has 14 residues. Trimming shortened V by 9 bases and J by 1 base, and 15 bases separated the two germline ends. Looked up from germline, CDR1 is SGHRS and CDR2 is YFSETQ. The CDR3 protein is CATSPGEGTDTQYF. DNA of the CDR3: TGCGCCACCTCCCCAGGGGAGGGCACAGATACGCAGTATTTT.

A few counts support this clonotype. The V gene is TRBV3-1, the J gene TRBJ1-2; 9 nucleotides align to TRBD1. V shed 3 bases and J 2 bases; nucleotides not matched to a gene: 4. CDR1 and CDR2 (germline): LGHDT, YNNKEL (reference sequence). The CDR3 is 15 residues long. For the CDR3, the DNA is TGTGCCAGCAGCCACTGGACAGGGGAAAACTATGGCTACACCTTC. Translating gives CASSHWTGENYGYTF. Combining the CDR3 with reference TRBV3-1 and TRBJ1-2 gives the whole variable domain DTAVSQTPKYLVTQMGNDKSIKCEQNLGHDTMYWYKQDSKKFLKIMFSYNNKELIINETVPNRFSPKSPDKAHLNLHINSLELGDSAVYFCASSHWTGENYGYTFGSGTRLTVV.

The V call is TRBV29-1, the J call TRBJ2-3; D gene ambiguous. Germline CDR1 reads SQVTM; CDR2 reads ANQGSEA. The CDR3 sequence is 15 residues long. V was cut by 7 bases and J by 1 base, with 18 bases left in between. As DNA, the CDR3 is TGCAGCGCTGACGGGTTTAGGACCCGCACAGATACGCAGTATTTT. Its translation: CSADGFRTRTDTQYF.

The chain uses TRBV7-2 and TRBJ2-5, with 12 bases identical to TRBD2. The CDR3 loop spans 16 amino acids. Germline V gene sequence: CDR1 SGHTA, CDR2 FQGNSA. Trimming removed 5 bases from V and 6 bases from J; junction bases left unmatched: 10. In DNA, the CDR3 is TGTGCCAGCAGCCGTGCGACTAGCGGGAGAAGCCAGACCCAGTACTTC. Protein: CASSRATSGRSQTQYF.

The chain uses TRBV27 and TRBJ2-7, with D possibly matching TRBD2 (5 bases). Germline values: CDR1 MNHEY, CDR2 SMNVEV (reference sequence). Deletions cut 5 bases from V and 2 bases from J, with 16 bases between. There are 15 residues in the CDR3. CDR3 DNA: TGTGCCAGCAGTCCCTCCGGCGGGCTAACCTACGAGCAGTACTTC. Encoded protein: CASSPSGGLTYEQYF.

This clonotype was counted only a few times. This chain uses TRBV30 with TRBJ1-2, with D uncertain. The germline V and J ends were trimmed by 4 bases and 4 bases, with 10 bases remaining between them. This CDR3 region has 12 residues. Per the germline V gene, CDR1 is GTSNPN and CDR2 is SVGIG (reference sequence). The CDR3 DNA sequence: TGTGCCTGGAAGTACAGCTTCTATGGCTACACCTTC. Its translation is CAWKYSFYGYTF.

A few counts support this clonotype. J is TRBJ2-7 and V is TRBV6-1, with D possibly matching TRBD2 (6 bases). Germline CDR1 MNHNS, CDR2 SASEGT. Trimming pared 6 bases from V and 2 bases from J, leaving 17 bases between. The CDR3 contains 15 residues. The chain's CDR3 is CASSDGGLGAYEQYF. The DNA for the CDR3 is TGTGCCAGCAGCGACGGGGGACTGGGGGCCTACGAGCAGTACTTC.

This clonotype was seen a few times. This chain connects TRBV25-1 to TRBJ2-7; tentative D call: TRBD2 (5 bases). Trimming removed 6 bases at V and 0 bases at J, with 9 bases between. This CDR3 comprises 13 residues. From germline, CDR1 is MGHDK and CDR2 SYGVNS. In DNA form, the CDR3 reads TGTGCCAGCAGAGCGGCCGCCTCCTACGAGCAGTACTTC. Protein product: CASRAAASYEQYF.

The table lists this clonotype with a few counts. The chain has TRBV5-1 and TRBJ2-5; D gene unclear. V gave up 2 bases and J gave up 1 base, with 15 bases separating them. This CDR3 comprises 16 residues. Germline CDR1 SGHRS, CDR2 YFSETQ. CDR3 in DNA: TGCGCCAGCAGCTTCCAGGAGACTGGACCCCAAGAGACCCAGTACTTC. Translating it yields CASSFQETGPQETQYF.

The table lists this clonotype with many counts. V is TRBV19 and J is TRBJ2-1, with 10 bases lining up with TRBD2. The V gene's germline CDR1 is LNHDA and CDR2 SQIVND (reference sequence). Trimming cost V 2 bases and J 4 bases; bases outside gene matches: 5. The CDR3 is made up of 16 amino acids. For the CDR3, the DNA is TGTGCCAGTAGTATATCGGGACTAGCGAAGTACAATGAGCAGTTCTTC. Its protein product is CASSISGLAKYNEQFF. The full variable domain, with the rest looked up from reference TRBV19 and TRBJ2-1, is DGGITQSPKYLFRKEGQNVTLSCEQNLNHDAMYWYRQDPGQGLRLIYYSQIVNDFQKGDIAEGYSVSREKKESFPLTVTSAQKNPTAFYLCASSISGLAKYNEQFFGPGTRLTVL.

This clonotype was seen a few times. This chain joins TRBV27 and TRBJ1-1, with D maybe TRBD1 (6 bases). The V gene lost 5 bases and the J gene lost 1 base, with 11 bases spanning the gap. The germline CDR1 and CDR2 sequences are MNHEY and SMNVEV (reference sequence). The CDR3 covers 14 residues. CDR3 loop: CASSNKTGNTEAFF. The CDR3 bases are TGTGCCAGCAGTAACAAGACAGGGAACACTGAAGCTTTCTTT.

This clonotype has at least ten counts. This chain links TRBV4-3 with TRBJ2-1, with D uncertain. Germline assignment: CDR1 LGHNA and CDR2 YSLEER. The ends were cut back, 1 base at V and 0 bases at J, with 1 base in the middle. The CDR3 extends over 13 amino acids. As DNA, the CDR3 is TGCGCCAGCAGCCAAGCCTCCTACAATGAGCAGTTCTTC. This gives the protein CASSQASYNEQFF.

The V gene is TRBV30, the J gene TRBJ1-5, with a weak D call TRBD1 (5 bases). V lost 1 base and J 4 bases, leaving 14 bases between the germline ends. Germline V gene data show CDR1 as GTSNPN and CDR2 as SVGIG (reference sequence). The CDR3 covers 15 residues. CDR3 nucleotide sequence: TGTGCCTGGAGTGCGGGGCCCCGTCGAAATCAGCCCCAGCATTTT. The encoded protein is CAWSAGPRRNQPQHF.

This clonotype was picked up a small number of times. The CDR3: CASSFRVGYGYTF. CDR3 nucleotides: TGTGCCAGCAGTTTCAGGGTTGGCTATGGCTACACCTTC. V usage is TRBV12-3 or TRBV12-4 and J usage is TRBJ1-2, with a tentative D call TRBD1 (5 bases). This CDR3 spans 13 amino acids. Trimming took 3 bases from V and 4 from J, leaving 9 bases between them.

V is TRBV6-1 and J is TRBJ1-4, with TRBD1 matching over 7 bases. The trim removed 6 bases at V and 3 bases at J, leaving 7 bases unmatched. In germline, CDR1 is MNHNS, CDR2 SASEGT. The CDR3 runs 15 residues. As DNA, the CDR3 is TGTGCCAGCAGCAGGACAGGCGGGTCTAATGAAAAACTGTTTTTT. This sequence encodes CASSRTGGSNEKLFF.

CDR3 amino acids: CASSLGTEYTF. CDR3 nucleotide sequence: TGTGCCAGCAGCTTAGGAACAGAGTACACCTTC. The J gene is TRBJ1-2, the V gene TRBV7-9; D gene unclear. Germline CDR1 reads SEHNR; CDR2 reads FQNEAQ (reference sequence). V lost 1 base to trimming and J lost 11 bases, with 8 bases between them. The CDR3 runs to 11 residues.

This clonotype was seen more than once but under ten times. This chain links TRBV29-1 with TRBJ1-5, with 7 bases identical to TRBD1. This CDR3 spans 14 amino acids. V shed 6 bases, J shed 2 bases, and the junction held 7 bases outside the gene matches. Germline CDR1 and CDR2: SQVTM and ANQGSEA. CDR3 bases: TGCAGCGTGACAGGGACTGGGGGCAATCAGCCCCAGCATTTT. It is translated as CSVTGTGGNQPQHF.

V usage is TRBV4-2 and J usage is TRBJ2-7, with 10 nucleotides matching TRBD1. This CDR3 has 14 amino acids. Per the germline V gene, CDR1 is LGHNA and CDR2 is YNFKEQ. Unmatched junction bases numbered 4, after V lost 1 base and J lost 7 bases. CDR3 region: CASSQGGTGEEQYF. In nucleotides, the CDR3 is TGTGCCAGCAGCCAAGGGGGGACAGGGGAAGAGCAGTACTTC.

This clonotype was seen more than once but under ten times. V gene TRBV20-1 combines with J gene TRBJ2-2; weak D call: TRBD2 (6 bases). The germline V and J ends were trimmed by 7 bases and 6 bases, with 18 bases remaining between them. The CDR3 is made up of 14 amino acids. Germline V gives CDR1 DFQATT, CDR2 SNEGSKA (reference sequence). CDR3 DNA: TGCAGTGTACGGACGGACGGGAGAGCCGGGGAGCTGTTTTTT. Residues: CSVRTDGRAGELFF.

In this sample, this clonotype turned up a few times. This chain uses TRBV5-1 with TRBJ2-4, with unresolved D. V shed 5 bases and J shed 6 bases, with 21 bases lying between them. This CDR3 is 16 amino acids long. In germline, CDR1 is SGHRS, CDR2 YFSETQ. This CDR3 is CASRLSFYSPLNIQYF. In nucleotides, the CDR3 is TGCGCCAGCAGGTTGAGCTTCTATTCCCCGTTAAACATTCAGTACTTC.

This chain uses TRBV6-2 or TRBV6-3 with TRBJ2-2; 7 nucleotides line up with TRBD2. Per the germline V gene, CDR1 is MNHEY and CDR2 is SVGEGT. J gave up 1 base and V 5 bases, and 10 bases lay outside the gene matches. The CDR3 sequence is 17 residues long. The DNA for the CDR3 is TGTGCCAGCAGTAATACTCGACTAGCTCGGAACACCGGGGAGCTGTTTTTT. Translation gives CASSNTRLARNTGELFF.

J is TRBJ1-1 and V is TRBV12-3 or TRBV12-4; 12 bases fit TRBD1. There are 15 residues in the CDR3. The junction had 6 bases not matched to a gene; V was cut back by 3 bases and J by 7 bases. The CDR3 sequence is CASSFGGTGGLEAFF. In DNA form, the CDR3 reads TGTGCCAGCAGTTTTGGAGGGACAGGGGGCCTTGAAGCTTTCTTT.